This T cell receptor beta chain originates from a study of blood T cell repertoires in COVID-19. Study background: The analysed material was cDNA or gDNA that came from T cells, B-cell-depleted T cells, or PBMCs.

The V gene end was trimmed by 1 base and the J gene end by 0 bases; junction bases not matched to a gene: 8. Germline V gene lookup returns CDR1 KGHSH and CDR2 LQKENI. This CDR3 comprises 17 residues. Repertoires were generated with immunoSEQ multiplex PCR, while TCRdb's copy carries only in-frame clones and drops some. The data show over 10,000 clones, about 71% seen once. During active infection, Seattle patients enrolled and were then monitored through disease. The receptor was isolated from a man in his 60s with COVID-19, enrolled during active disease. Sequenced: peripheral blood. This sequence joins TRBV18 and TRBJ1-1; 7 nucleotides line up with TRBD1. The CDR3 sequence: CASSPQVGQSLNTEAFF. The CDR3 DNA is TGTGCCAGCTCACCACAGGTGGGACAGAGCTTGAACACTGAAGCTTTCTTT.